The clone carrying this T cell receptor (beta chain) was seen repeatedly, ten times or more. Its antigen is unknown. The authors amplified TCR beta CDR3 regions from RNA transcripts. After a first-round RT-PCR with HTBI primers, a second-round multiplex PCR was run. Via MiXCR, TCRdb re-called the multiplex PCR reads, giving one row per CDR3 protein. This sample yields about 480,000 distinct CDR3 sequences, of which 13% to 15% are seen a single time; over 7.5% belongs to the top ten. These data are taken from a study of Graves' ophthalmopathy and Graves' hyperthyroidism. V lost 1 base, J lost 6 bases, and 6 bases lay in between. The CDR3 loop spans 12 amino acids. Germline CDR1 SGHAT, CDR2 FQNNGV. Points from the study as a whole: The model flagged ophthalmopathy progression at 65% to 71% sensitivity and 72% to 75% specificity.

The chain is built from TRBV11-2 and TRBJ1-2; D unclear. Sequencing used blood. This clonotype originated in a woman in her thirties with Graves' ophthalmopathy. DNA for the CDR3: TGTGCCAGCAGCTTAGGTATGGATGGCTACACCTTC. It yields the protein CASSLGMDGYTF.